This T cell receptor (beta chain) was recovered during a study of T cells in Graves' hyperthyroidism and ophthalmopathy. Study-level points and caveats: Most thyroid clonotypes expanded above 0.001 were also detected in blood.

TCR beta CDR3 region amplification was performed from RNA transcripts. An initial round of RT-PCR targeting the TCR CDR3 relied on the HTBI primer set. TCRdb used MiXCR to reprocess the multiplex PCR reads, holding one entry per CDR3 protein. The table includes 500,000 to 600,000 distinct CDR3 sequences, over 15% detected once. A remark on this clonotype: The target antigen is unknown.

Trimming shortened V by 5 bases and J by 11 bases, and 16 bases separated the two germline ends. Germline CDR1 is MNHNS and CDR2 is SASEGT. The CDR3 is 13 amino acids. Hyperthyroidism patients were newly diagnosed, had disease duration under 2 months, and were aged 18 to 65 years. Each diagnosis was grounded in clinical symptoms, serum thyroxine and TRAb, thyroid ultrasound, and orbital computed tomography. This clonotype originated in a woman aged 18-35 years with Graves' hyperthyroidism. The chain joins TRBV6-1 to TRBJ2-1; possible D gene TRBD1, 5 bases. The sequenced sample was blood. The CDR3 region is CASSYATALKQFF. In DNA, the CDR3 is TGTGCCAGCAGTTACGCGACAGCCTTGAAGCAGTTCTTC.